This is a list of T cell receptor beta chains from one sample in a study of shared clonotypes between healthy human individuals. Clones were read by immunoSEQ multiplex PCR, and TCRdb kept only the in-frame ones, dropping some. Of around 2,000,000 clones listed, approximately 94% are singletons. Sequenced sample: naive CD8+ T cells sorted from blood. Receptors originate from a man aged 18 to 30 in good health. Each CDR3 is given with its conserved first and last residue. Each record gives: D gene, V gene, J gene, clone size, CDR3 DNA, CDR3 protein. The D gene is left open where the match is weak. Expanded clones are given a class, and other clones once, few, many or no size at all.

-	TRBV27	TRBJ2-7	once	TGTGCCAGCAGTCCCCATTGGACGGACTCCTACGAGCAGTACTTC	CASSPHWTDSYEQYF
-	TRBV7-2	TRBJ2-7	-	TGTGCCAGCAGCGGGGGGGACAATCCCTACGAGCAGTACTTC	CASSGGDNPYEQYF
-	TRBV1	TRBJ1-6	-	TGCACCAGCAGCCACCCCGGGACAGGGGCCCACCGACGGCTCAATTCACCCCTCCACTTT	CTSSHPGTGAHRRLNSPLHF
-	TRBV4-1	TRBJ2-5	-	TGCGCCAGCAGCCTTTTGGTACAGGGCTCGGAGACCCAGTACTTC	CASSLLVQGSETQYF
-	TRBV5-5	TRBJ2-3	-	TGTGCCAGCAGCTTGGGACAGGCCAGCACAGATACGCAGTATTTT	CASSLGQASTDTQYF
-	TRBV30	TRBJ2-7	-	TGTGCCTGGGAAGGAGGTGGGGTGGGGAACGAGCAGTACTTC	CAWEGGGVGNEQYF
TRBD2	TRBV27	TRBJ2-7	-	TGTGCCAGCAGTTTTCTAGCGGGGGGCTCCTACGAGCAGTACTTC	CASSFLAGGSYEQYF
-	TRBV19	TRBJ1-1	-	TGTGCCAGTAGTCAGGGGAACACTGAAGCTTTCTTT	CASSQGNTEAFF
TRBD2	TRBV7-9	TRBJ2-5	-	TGTGCCAGCAGCTCTGTGGGGGGGGAGACCCAGTACTTC	CASSSVGGETQYF
-	TRBV5-4	TRBJ2-2	-	TGTGCCAGCAGCTTGGTCCAGGGCGGCACCGGGGAGCTGTTTTTT	CASSLVQGGTGELFF
-	TRBV9	TRBJ2-2	-	TGTGCCAGCACAATGGGGTTAATGAACACCGGGGAGCTGTTTTTT	CASTMGLMNTGELFF